This entry describes one T cell receptor (beta chain). What it recognizes is unknown. Individual cDNA molecules in this library carried unique molecular identifiers. One entry per CDR3 protein, called by TCRdb with MiXCR from the RACE reads. The data hold around 74,000 distinct CDR3 sequences, with 25% to 40% observed a single time. The data stem from a study of human T cells and chemical hapten exposure. Unmatched junction bases numbered 5, after V lost 2 bases and J lost 6 bases. CDR1 and CDR2 (germline): MDHEN, SYDVKM. The length of the CDR3 is 16 residues. The sample's time point: patch test 1, 2 weeks after DPC sensitization. Described treatment: therapeutic diphenylcyclopropenone sensitization with weekly scalp DPC. Findings of the study overall: Relative to control repertoires, expanded TCRs gave rise to significantly more large CDR3 similarity clusters. There was no change with DPC sensitization in TCRs above 1 in 1000 frequency.

The receptor was derived from a man between 35 and 55 years old with alopecia areata. Some clones in this sample may be carry-over from other donors' samples. This specimen was whole blood, taken in connection with sensitization to the hapten diphenylcyclopropenone (DPC). V and J are TRBV28 and TRBJ1-5, with TRBD1 matching over 12 bases. CDR3 sequence reads: CASSLGDRGRGQPQHF. In DNA form, the CDR3 reads TGTGCCAGCAGTTTAGGGGACAGGGGGCGAGGTCAGCCCCAGCATTTT. Based on the CDR3 plus reference TRBV28 and TRBJ1-5, the full variable domain is DVKVTQSSRYLVKRTGEKVFLECVQDMDHENMFWYRQDPGLGLRLIYFSYDVKMKEKGDIPEGYSVSREKKERFSLILESASTNQTSMYLCASSLGDRGRGQPQHFGDGTRLSIL.